The next 20 T cell receptor beta chains were all read from a single sample in a study of blood T cell repertoires in COVID-19. The data were produced by immunoSEQ multiplex PCR, yet TCRdb's version contains in-frame clones alone and is incomplete. There are a few hundred thousand clones in the sample; roughly 86% occur only once, and less than 9.5% lies in the top ten. Specimen: peripheral blood. The receptors derive from a woman between 45 and 65 years old who had recovered from COVID-19.

The V call is TRBV11-2, the J call TRBJ1-2; D may be TRBD1 (6 bases). Deletions cut 6 bases from V and 4 bases from J, with 12 bases between. Germline V gene data show CDR1 as SGHAT and CDR2 as FQNNGV. The CDR3 totals 13 residues. The CDR3 DNA reads as TGTGCCAGCAGTCTTCGGGACACCTATGGCTACACCTTC. Protein: CASSLRDTYGYTF.

This clone was detected only a few times. The chain combines TRBV6-2 or TRBV6-3 with TRBJ1-5; 9 bases map to TRBD1. CDR1 is MNHEY, CDR2 SVGEGT, per germline. The J segment lost 5 bases and the V segment lost 7 bases, leaving 9 bases of the junction unmatched. The CDR3 covers 15 residues. The DNA of the CDR3 is TGTGCCAGCACCCCCGGGGACAGGGCTTATCAGCCCCAGCATTTT. Its protein is CASTPGDRAYQPQHF.

Comment on this clone: Distinct nucleotide sequences in the sample also encode this CDR3. The gene calls are TRBV27 and TRBJ2-5; 9 nucleotides align to TRBD1. Germline V gives CDR1 MNHEY, CDR2 SMNVEV (reference sequence). V lost 5 bases to trimming and J lost 4 bases; unmatched junction nucleotides: 5. The CDR3 has 14 amino acids. Written as DNA, the CDR3 is TGTGCCAGCAGTCTACAGGGGGCGGGAGAGACCCAGTACTTC. It specifies CASSLQGAGETQYF.

For the CDR3, the DNA is TGTGCCAGCAGTTACACCGACAGGATGGATGAAAAACTGTTTTTT. As protein: CASSYTDRMDEKLFF. V and J are TRBV6-6 and TRBJ1-4, with D possibly being TRBD1 (6 bases). CDR1 is MNHNY, CDR2 SVGAGI, per germline (reference sequence). The CDR3 loop spans 15 amino acids. Trimming left V 2 bases short and J 6 bases short, with 13 bases between.

The chain links TRBV30 to TRBJ1-2, with D possibly being TRBD1 (5 bases). CDR1 is GTSNPN and CDR2 is SVGIG in the germline V gene (reference sequence). This CDR3 spans 12 amino acids. Trimming shortened V by 4 bases and J by 6 bases, and 12 bases separated the two germline ends. The CDR3 loop is CAWIRGENGYTF. Written as DNA, the CDR3 is TGTGCCTGGATTAGGGGTGAGAATGGCTACACCTTC.

CDR3 sequence reads: CASSLAPWTSGANVLTF. In DNA, the CDR3 is TGTGCCAGCAGTTTGGCGCCCTGGACTTCTGGGGCCAACGTCCTGACTTTC. J is TRBJ2-6 and V is TRBV27; TRBD2 is a possible D gene (5 bases). Trimming cost V 3 bases and J 1 base, with 13 bases left between them. The CDR3 length is 17 residues. Germline V gene lookup returns CDR1 MNHEY and CDR2 SMNVEV (reference sequence).

Only one count was recorded for this clone. This chain connects TRBV27 to TRBJ1-3; D not resolved. This CDR3 contains 15 residues. Germline CDR1 and CDR2: MNHEY and SMNVEV (reference sequence). V was shortened by 5 bases and J by 0 bases, with 11 bases between the two germline ends. The CDR3 DNA reads TGTGCCAGCAGTCCGAAGTTGAGCTCTGGAAACACCATATATTTT. As protein: CASSPKLSSGNTIYF.

The chain links TRBV7-9 to TRBJ2-2; D might be TRBD2 (5 bases). The germline V gene encodes CDR1 SEHNR and CDR2 FQNEAQ (reference sequence). The CDR3 is 15 residues long. V lost 4 bases, J lost 1 base, and 10 bases lay in between. This chain's CDR3 is CASSSRGQNTGELFF. In nucleotides, the CDR3 is TGTGCCAGCAGCTCCCGGGGTCAGAACACCGGGGAGCTGTTTTTT.

V usage is TRBV7-6 and J usage is TRBJ2-4; TRBD1 matches 8 bases. The CDR3 contains 19 residues. After removal of 5 bases from V and 4 bases from J, the junction contained 19 bases not matched to a gene. CDR1 is SGHVS, CDR2 FNYEAQ, per germline. The CDR3 sequence is CASSKIDRGGRGRKNIQYF. CDR3 DNA: TGTGCCAGCAGCAAGATCGACAGGGGAGGACGAGGCCGAAAAAACATTCAGTACTTC. The full variable domain, in which reference TRBV7-6 and TRBJ2-4 provide the parts outside the CDR3, is GAGVSQSPRYKVTKRGQDVALRCDPISGHVSLYWYRQALGQGPEFLTYFNYEAQQDKSGLPNDRFSAERPEGSISTLTIQRTEQRDSAMYRCASSKIDRGGRGRKNIQYFGAGTRLSVL.

The rearrangement joins TRBV7-2 to TRBJ1-2, with D hard to call. Trimming left V 1 base short and J 0 bases short, with 12 bases between. CDR1 and CDR2 (germline): SGHTA, FQGNSA. The CDR3 sequence is 16 residues long. The CDR3 sequence: CASSLDPWAANYGYTF. CDR3 bases: TGTGCCAGCAGCTTAGATCCCTGGGCAGCTAACTATGGCTACACCTTC.

This chain uses TRBV5-1 with TRBJ2-7; no firm D call. Germline CDR1 SGHRS, CDR2 YFSETQ. CDR3 size: 13 residues. V shed 7 bases and J shed 6 bases, with 17 bases lying between them. CDR3 region: CASQLGQLGEQYF. The DNA of the CDR3 is TGCGCCAGCCAATTGGGCCAGTTGGGCGAGCAGTACTTC.

This chain links TRBV3-1 (or the pseudogene TRBV3-2) with TRBJ2-7; D gene ambiguous. CDR3 length: 13 residues. V dropped 0 bases and J dropped 4 bases, with 7 bases sitting between them. Germline CDR1 and CDR2: LGHDT and YNNKEL (reference sequence). CDR3 DNA: TGTGCCAGCAGCCAAGATGGGCTGTACGAGCAGTACTTC. Translated: CASSQDGLYEQYF.

The chain is built from TRBV2 and TRBJ2-5; 9 bases are shared with TRBD1. Looked up from germline, CDR1 is SNHLY and CDR2 is FYNNEI. After removal of 6 bases from V and 4 bases from J, the junction contained 3 bases not matched to a gene. CDR3 length: 13 residues. The CDR3 DNA is TGTGCCAGCAGGAGACAGGGGGGAGAGACCCAGTACTTC. Translated, it gives CASRRQGGETQYF.

The rearrangement joins TRBV4-3 to TRBJ1-2, with unresolved D. V lost 0 bases to trimming and J lost 4 bases, with 9 bases between them. The CDR3 contains 14 residues. Germline V gene sequence: CDR1 LGHNA, CDR2 YSLEER. CDR3 amino acids: CASSQDLHSYGYTF. The CDR3 DNA reads TGCGCCAGCAGCCAAGATCTCCACAGCTATGGCTACACCTTC.

The chain uses TRBV5-1 and TRBJ2-7; no clear D gene. Trimming took 0 bases from V and 2 from J, leaving 9 bases between them. This CDR3 has 14 residues. Germline V gene sequence: CDR1 SGHRS, CDR2 YFSETQ. The CDR3 coding sequence is TGCGCCAGCAGCTTGGGGGCAAAACCCTACGAGCAGTACTTC. Encoded protein: CASSLGAKPYEQYF.

The rearrangement joins TRBV7-2 to TRBJ2-5, with 8 nucleotides matching TRBD1. Per germline, CDR1 SGHTA and CDR2 FQGNSA. The CDR3 covers 14 residues. Trimming at V came to 4 bases and at J to 5 bases, leaving 6 bases not matched to a gene. The CDR3 here is CASSWGQALETQYF. CDR3 bases: TGTGCCAGCAGCTGGGGACAGGCCTTGGAGACCCAGTACTTC.

The chain is built from TRBV5-6 and TRBJ2-1, with D perhaps TRBD2 (5 bases). Germline V lookup: CDR1 SGHDT, CDR2 YYEEEE. The CDR3 is 17 amino acids. V was pared by 0 bases and J by 0 bases, with 13 bases between. CDR3 region: CASSLVTVANSYNEQFF. For the CDR3, the DNA is TGTGCCAGCAGCTTGGTAACGGTAGCGAACTCCTACAATGAGCAGTTCTTC. The variable domain in full, with the rest retrieved from reference TRBV5-6 and TRBJ2-1, is DAGVTQSPTHLIKTRGQQVTLRCSPKSGHDTVSWYQQALGQGPQFIFQYYEEEERQRGNFPDRFSGHQFPNYSSELNVNALLLGDSALYLCASSLVTVANSYNEQFFGPGTRLTVL.

The chain joins TRBV6-4 to TRBJ2-3, with 10 bases matching TRBD2. In germline, CDR1 is MRHNA, CDR2 SNTAGT. The CDR3 extends over 16 amino acids. The trim removed 3 bases at V and 5 bases at J, leaving 8 bases unmatched. DNA for the CDR3: TGTGCCAGCAGTGAGTTAAGCGGGAGGGCCATAGATACGCAGTATTTT. Its protein is CASSELSGRAIDTQYF.

The rearrangement uses TRBV7-9 and TRBJ2-5, with 9 bases identical to TRBD2. This CDR3 comprises 15 residues. V trimming: 1 base; J trimming: 5 bases; junction bases outside the gene matches: 5. Germline assignment: CDR1 SEHNR and CDR2 FQNEAQ (reference sequence). The CDR3 reads CASSLVRGGAETQYF. In nucleotides, the CDR3 is TGTGCCAGCAGCTTAGTGCGGGGGGGAGCTGAGACCCAGTACTTC.

The V and J genes are TRBV18 and TRBJ2-5; D call uncertain. This CDR3 region has 13 residues. Germline V gene lookup returns CDR1 KGHSH and CDR2 LQKENI. Trimming took off 4 bases at V and 5 bases at J, with 11 bases between the two ends. The CDR3 loop is CASSRRFRETQYF. Written as DNA, the CDR3 is TGTGCCAGCTCACGTAGATTCCGGGAGACCCAGTACTTC.